The 27 T cell receptor beta chains in this list originate from one sample, sequenced in a study of blood T cells in healthy people across ages. A second roughly 6 to 11 cycle PCR used barcoded and J-beta primers. In TCRdb, the 5' RACE reads were re-called with MiXCR into one record per CDR3 protein. The top ten hold more than 20% of the sample, which has around 1,800,000 distinct CDR3 sequences, 39% seen once. The specimen sequenced was blood. Receptor source: a human donor in good health.

This chain connects TRBV5-1 to TRBJ1-4, with D possibly being TRBD1 (5 bases). Trimming cost V 4 bases and J 4 bases, with 8 bases left between them. CDR1 is SGHRS, CDR2 YFSETQ, per germline. CDR3 length equals 13 residues. CDR3 sequence (DNA): TGCGCCAGCAGCCGGGACCATAATGAAAAACTGTTTTTT. Translating it yields CASSRDHNEKLFF.

This clonotype has more than one count but fewer than ten. The chain couples TRBV5-1 to TRBJ2-3; 11 bases are a match to TRBD2. V lost 0 bases and J lost 2; bases outside the gene matches: 11. The germline gives CDR1 SGHRS, CDR2 YFSETQ. The CDR3 is 19 amino acids. The CDR3, as DNA: TGCGCCAGCAGCTTGGCCCCCCTGACTAGCGGGGTAACCACAGATACGCAGTATTTT. Translating it yields CASSLAPLTSGVTTDTQYF.

Only a few counts were recorded for this clonotype. The J gene is TRBJ1-2, the V gene TRBV29-1, with D unresolved. This CDR3 contains 12 residues. The germline CDR1 and CDR2 sequences are SQVTM and ANQGSEA. Trimming cost V 6 bases and J 3 bases, with 11 bases left between them. The CDR3 DNA sequence: TGCAGCGTGGGAAAGGGCTACTATGGCTACACCTTC. As protein: CSVGKGYYGYTF.

This clonotype was recorded at least ten times. The chain combines TRBV28 with TRBJ2-7; the D gene is possibly TRBD2 (6 bases). From germline, CDR1 is MDHEN and CDR2 SYDVKM. The length of the CDR3 is 13 residues. V lost 6 bases, J lost 3 bases, and 12 bases lay in between. The CDR3 bases are TGTGCCAGCAGGCGAATGGGAGGCTACGAGCAGTACTTC. Translating it yields CASRRMGGYEQYF.

In its sample, this clonotype was seen a few times. CDR3 sequence: CSARDPGRGLYEQYF. In DNA, the CDR3 is TGCAGTGCTAGAGATCCGGGGAGGGGGCTCTACGAGCAGTACTTC. The chain is built from TRBV20-1 and TRBJ2-7; D could derive from TRBD1 or TRBD2 (7 bases each). The CDR3 runs 15 residues. Germline V gene data show CDR1 as DFQATT and CDR2 as SNEGSKA (reference sequence). The V gene lost 0 bases and the J gene lost 3 bases, with 15 bases spanning the gap.

The chain uses TRBV20-1 and TRBJ2-1; TRBD1 might be the D (6 bases). With the DNA end fitting TRBJ2-7 better, the J assignment may be wrong. Germline lookup yields CDR1 DFQATT and CDR2 SNEGSKA (reference sequence). The CDR3 length is 14 residues. As DNA, the CDR3 is TGCAGTGCTAGAACAGGGTATAGAGGCTACGAGCAGTACTTC. Its translation: CSARTGYRGYEQYF.

This clonotype came up many times. CDR3 residues: CASSPGRLSSYEQYF. CDR3 nucleotides: TGTGCCAGCAGCCCCGGACGGCTCAGCTCCTACGAGCAGTACTTC. This sequence joins TRBV7-2 and TRBJ2-7; no reliable D call. The CDR3 is 15 residues long. V was cut by 5 bases and J by 0 bases, with 14 bases left in between. CDR1 is SGHTA and CDR2 is FQGNSA in the germline V gene.

This clonotype was seen just once. Written as DNA, the CDR3 is TGTGCCAGCAGCTTAGCGCTAGCGGGGACCCACACAGATACGCAGTATTTT. Protein product: CASSLALAGTHTDTQYF. The chain carries TRBV7-8 and TRBJ2-3, with TRBD2 matching over 9 bases. The V gene's germline CDR1 is SGHVS and CDR2 FQNEAQ. Trimming removed 0 bases from V and 2 bases from J; junction bases left unmatched: 6. This CDR3 contains 17 residues. The full variable domain, in which reference TRBV7-8 and TRBJ2-3 provide the parts outside the CDR3, is GAGVSQSPRYKVAKRGQDVALRCDPISGHVSLFWYQQALGQGPEFLTYFQNEAQLDKSGLPSDRFFAERPEGSVSTLKIQRTQQEDSAVYLCASSLALAGTHTDTQYFGPGTRLTVL.

This clonotype was counted between two and nine times. This sequence joins TRBV4-1 and TRBJ1-2, with a tentative D call TRBD1 (5 bases). This CDR3 has 18 residues. Per the germline V gene, CDR1 is MGHRA and CDR2 is YSYEKL. V lost 0 bases to trimming and J lost 3 bases, with 20 bases between them. CDR3 nucleotides: TGCGCCAGCAGCCAAGATAGGCGGGGGTGGCAGGCCCACTATGGCTACACCTTC. This sequence encodes CASSQDRRGWQAHYGYTF.

This chain uses TRBV20-1 with TRBJ2-1; 12 bases agree with TRBD2. Trimming removed 0 bases from V and 9 bases from J; junction bases left unmatched: 9. From germline, CDR1 is DFQATT and CDR2 SNEGSKA (reference sequence). This CDR3 has 16 amino acids. The CDR3 reads CSARDPASGGVGEQFF. The CDR3 DNA follows: TGCAGTGCTAGAGATCCGGCTAGCGGGGGGGTAGGTGAGCAGTTCTTC.

This chain links TRBV6-2 or TRBV6-3 with TRBJ2-5; D unresolved. V lost 8 bases, J lost 5 bases, and 15 bases lay in between. The CDR3 is made up of 13 amino acids. Germline assignment: CDR1 MNHEY and CDR2 SVGEGT. The CDR3 DNA reads as TGTGCCAGCGCAGACCCACCCTGGGAGACCCAGTACTTC. Translating it yields CASADPPWETQYF.

The chain employs TRBV4-1 and TRBJ2-1, with 10 bases aligning to TRBD1. Per the germline V gene, CDR1 is MGHRA and CDR2 is YSYEKL. CDR3 size: 16 residues. V trimming: 4 bases; J trimming: 7 bases; junction bases outside the gene matches: 10. CDR3 nucleotides: TGCGCCAGCAGCCGGTCACGGGACAGGGGTTTTAATGAGCAGTTCTTC. Translating gives CASSRSRDRGFNEQFF.

Points on this clonotype: Germline and junction disagree at one end, which may indicate a read error. The genes are TRBV4-3 and TRBJ1-2; 11 nucleotides match TRBD1. Germline loops: CDR1 LGHNA, CDR2 YSLEER. This CDR3 contains 15 residues. The CDR3 DNA reads TGCGTCAGCAGCCAAGATTTCGGGACAGGGGGTGGCTACACCTTC. Encoded protein: CVSSQDFGTGGGYTF.

This clonotype came up a few times. The chain couples TRBV7-2 to TRBJ2-5, with TRBD2 identical over 10 bases. CDR1 is SGHTA and CDR2 is FQGNSA in the germline V gene. This CDR3 is built from 15 residues. Trimming removed 2 bases from V and 7 bases from J; junction bases left unmatched: 7. The CDR3 coding sequence is TGTGCCAGCAGCTTATCTAGCGGGGGTCCTGTGACCCAGTACTTC. The encoded protein is CASSLSSGGPVTQYF.

The rearrangement uses TRBV6-2 or TRBV6-3 and TRBJ1-5, with D perhaps matching TRBD1 (5 bases). Trimming left V 7 bases short and J 0 bases short, with 10 bases between. The CDR3 length is 14 residues. Germline CDR1 reads MNHEY; CDR2 reads SVGEGT. The CDR3: CASNRFNSNQPQHF. CDR3 bases: TGTGCCAGCAACAGGTTTAATAGCAATCAGCCCCAGCATTTT.

The chain is built from TRBV6-1 and TRBJ1-6; TRBD1 might be the D (5 bases). The CDR3 spans 16 residues. Per germline, CDR1 MNHNS and CDR2 SASEGT. Trimming shortened V by 8 bases and J by 1 base, and 15 bases separated the two germline ends. This CDR3 is CASSRQTRSYNSPLHF. In nucleotides, the CDR3 is TGTGCCAGCTCCAGACAGACGCGTTCCTATAATTCACCCCTCCACTTT.

This clonotype was counted a few times. The rearrangement joins TRBV20-1 to TRBJ1-2, with 9 bases identical to TRBD1. J gave up 4 bases and V 0 bases, and 12 bases lay outside the gene matches. Looked up from germline, CDR1 is DFQATT and CDR2 is SNEGSKA (reference sequence). The CDR3 runs 17 residues. The CDR3 nucleotides are TGCAGTGCTAGAGATCTCCGGGACAGGGCGGGAGGCTATGGCTACACCTTC. Its protein is CSARDLRDRAGGYGYTF.

This clonotype was counted a few times. V usage is TRBV4-3 and J usage is TRBJ1-1; tentatively, D is TRBD1 (5 bases). V was shortened by 0 bases and J by 3 bases, with 14 bases between the two germline ends. The V gene's germline CDR1 is LGHNA and CDR2 YSLEER. There are 16 residues in the CDR3. The CDR3 spells CASSQDAGIRDTEAFF. The CDR3 nucleotides read TGCGCCAGCAGCCAAGATGCAGGGATACGCGACACTGAAGCTTTCTTT.

J is TRBJ1-5 and V is TRBV21-1. TRBV21-1 is a recognized pseudogene. The CDR3 is made up of 16 amino acids. In nucleotides, the CDR3 is TGTGCCAGCAGCAAAGGGGGACTAATCGGCAATCAGCCCCAGCATTTT. Residues: CASSKGGLIGNQPQHF.

This clonotype occurred a few times. This rearrangement joins TRBV27 to TRBJ1-2, with a weak D call TRBD1 (5 bases). V lost 10 bases to trimming and J lost 8 bases, with 23 bases between them. The CDR3 totals 14 residues. From germline, CDR1 is MNHEY and CDR2 SMNVEV (reference sequence). CDR3 residues: CATLSLTGLGGYTF. In nucleotides, the CDR3 is TGTGCCACCCTTTCTCTCACAGGTCTGGGGGGCTACACCTTC.

The rearrangement links TRBV29-1 to TRBJ1-1; the D gene is possibly TRBD1 (5 bases). Germline CDR1 and CDR2: SQVTM and ANQGSEA. This CDR3 spans 11 amino acids. V was trimmed by 7 bases and J by 7 bases, leaving 13 bases between them. CDR3 protein: CSAGTWDEAFF. The CDR3 DNA is TGCAGCGCCGGGACTTGGGATGAAGCTTTCTTT.

The gene calls are TRBV4-1 and TRBJ1-5; a possible D gene is TRBD1 (6 bases). There are 16 residues in the CDR3. The germline V and J ends were trimmed by 3 bases and 5 bases, with 17 bases remaining between them. CDR1 and CDR2 from the germline V gene are MGHRA and YSYEKL. CDR3 residues: CASSQIYPGQYQPQHF. Written as DNA, the CDR3 is TGCGCCAGCAGCCAGATTTATCCGGGACAATATCAGCCCCAGCATTTT.

This clonotype has only a few counts. V is TRBV11-2 and J is TRBJ1-1; 7 nucleotides match TRBD1. The ends lost 7 bases at V and 1 base at J; junction bases unmatched: 6. Germline V gene sequence: CDR1 SGHAT, CDR2 FQNNGV. The CDR3 covers 14 residues. CDR3 protein: CASTRQGPNTEAFF. CDR3 coding DNA: TGTGCCAGCACCAGACAGGGACCGAACACTGAAGCTTTCTTT.

This clonotype was seen more than once but under ten times. The V call is TRBV4-1, the J call TRBJ2-7; weak D call: TRBD1 (5 bases). Trimming pared 3 bases from V and 4 bases from J, leaving 10 bases between. This CDR3 has 13 residues. CDR1 MGHRA and CDR2 YSYEKL come from the germline V gene. The DNA for the CDR3 is TGCGCCAGCAGCCAGGAGACAGTTTACGAGCAGTACTTC. Translated, it gives CASSQETVYEQYF.

CDR3 bases: TGTGCCACCATAACTTTAGGACCACTGAACACTGAAGCTTTCTTT. Translating it yields CATITLGPLNTEAFF. The chain carries TRBV2 and TRBJ1-1; no firm D call. Germline V gene data show CDR1 as SNHLY and CDR2 as FYNNEI. CDR3 length equals 15 residues. V was trimmed by 10 bases and J by 0 bases, leaving 18 bases between them. Drawing the rest from reference TRBV2 and TRBJ1-1, the complete variable domain is EPEVTQTPSHQVTQMGQEVILRCVPISNHLYFYWYRQILGQKVEFLVSFYNNEISEKSEIFDDQFSVERPDGSNFTLKIRSTKLEDSAMYFCATITLGPLNTEAFFGQGTRLTVV.

The table lists this clonotype with a few counts. The chain combines TRBV5-1 with TRBJ1-3; D is unresolved. The CDR3 sequence is 16 residues long. The germline V gene encodes CDR1 SGHRS and CDR2 YFSETQ. V lost 0 bases to trimming and J lost 4 bases, with 14 bases between them. The CDR3, as DNA: TGCGCCAGCAGCTTGGGCGAGAGGATAACAGGAAACACCATATATTTT. It yields the protein CASSLGERITGNTIYF.

The chain employs TRBV24-1 and TRBJ2-3; D unresolved. In germline, CDR1 is KGHDR, CDR2 SFDVKD. V lost 2 bases, J lost 0 bases, and 5 bases lay in between. The CDR3 loop spans 14 amino acids. CDR3 amino acids: CATSDSVSTDTQYF. In DNA, the CDR3 is TGTGCCACCAGTGATTCTGTCAGCACAGATACGCAGTATTTT.